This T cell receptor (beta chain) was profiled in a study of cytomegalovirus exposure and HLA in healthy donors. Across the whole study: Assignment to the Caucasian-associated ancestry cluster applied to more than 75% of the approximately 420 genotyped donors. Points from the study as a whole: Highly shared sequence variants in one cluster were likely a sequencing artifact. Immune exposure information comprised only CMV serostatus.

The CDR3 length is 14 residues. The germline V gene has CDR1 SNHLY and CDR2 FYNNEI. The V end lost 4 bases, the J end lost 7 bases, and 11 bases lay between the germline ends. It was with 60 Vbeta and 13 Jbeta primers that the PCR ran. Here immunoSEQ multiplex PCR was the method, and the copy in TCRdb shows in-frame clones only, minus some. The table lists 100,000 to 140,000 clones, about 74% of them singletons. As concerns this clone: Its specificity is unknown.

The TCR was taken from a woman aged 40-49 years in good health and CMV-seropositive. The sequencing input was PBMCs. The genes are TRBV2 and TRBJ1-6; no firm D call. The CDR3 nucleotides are TGTGCCAGCAGTGTGTCCGAGGGCAATTCACCCCTCCACTTT. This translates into CASSVSEGNSPLHF.